This T cell receptor beta chain was sequenced during a study of cytomegalovirus exposure and HLA in healthy donors. Study results and limitations: Most TCR beta V segments were productive about 87% or about 30% of the time in an earlier analysis. A later analysis showed that HLA-associated TCR beta chains had undergone more clonal expansion than equally common others. In a later analysis, TCR beta V- and J-gene trimming showed a link to a missense DCLRE1C variant. What was likely a sequencing artifact was a cluster of highly shared sequence variants.

About this clone itself: What it binds is unknown.

A multiplex PCR was run with 60 Vbeta primers and 13 Jbeta primers. The method was immunoSEQ multiplex PCR; TCRdb's version includes in-frame clones alone and lacks a portion of them. The table shows around 200,000 clones, with 75% to 85% occurring only once. Germline V lookup: CDR1 LNHDA, CDR2 SQIVND (reference sequence). V lost 5 bases and J 4 bases, leaving 17 bases between the germline ends. The CDR3 sequence is 16 residues long. The TCR was taken from a girl aged 2-15 years in good health and CMV-seropositive. V and J are TRBV19 and TRBJ2-2, with a possible D match to TRBD1 (6 bases). The sequencing sample was made of PBMCs. CDR3 in DNA: TGTGCCAGTAGTCCCCTATCCGGGACATCCACCGGGGAGCTGTTTTTT. The encoded protein is CASSPLSGTSTGELFF.